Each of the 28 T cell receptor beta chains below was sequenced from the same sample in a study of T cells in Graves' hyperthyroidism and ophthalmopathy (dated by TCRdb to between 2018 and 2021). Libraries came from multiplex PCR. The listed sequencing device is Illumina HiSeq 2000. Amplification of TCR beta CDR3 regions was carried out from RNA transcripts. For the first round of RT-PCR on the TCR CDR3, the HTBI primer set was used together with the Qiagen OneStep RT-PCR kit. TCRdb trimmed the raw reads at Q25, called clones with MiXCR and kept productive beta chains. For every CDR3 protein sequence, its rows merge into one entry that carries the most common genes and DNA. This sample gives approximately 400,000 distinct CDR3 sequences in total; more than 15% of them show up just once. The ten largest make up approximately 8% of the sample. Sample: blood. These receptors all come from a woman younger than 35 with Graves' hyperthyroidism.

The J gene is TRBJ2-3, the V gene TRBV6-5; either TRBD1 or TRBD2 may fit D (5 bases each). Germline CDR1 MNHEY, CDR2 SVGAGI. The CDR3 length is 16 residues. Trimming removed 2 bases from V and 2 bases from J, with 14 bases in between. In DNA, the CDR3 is TGTGCCAGCAGTTACATGGGGGATTGGGCCACAGATACGCAGTATTTT. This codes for CASSYMGDWATDTQYF.

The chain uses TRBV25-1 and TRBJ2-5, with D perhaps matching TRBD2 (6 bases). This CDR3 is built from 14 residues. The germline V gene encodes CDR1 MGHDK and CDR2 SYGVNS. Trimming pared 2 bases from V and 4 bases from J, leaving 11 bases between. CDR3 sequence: CASSEIGGIETQYF. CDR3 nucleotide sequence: TGTGCCAGCAGTGAAATTGGGGGGATAGAGACCCAGTACTTC.

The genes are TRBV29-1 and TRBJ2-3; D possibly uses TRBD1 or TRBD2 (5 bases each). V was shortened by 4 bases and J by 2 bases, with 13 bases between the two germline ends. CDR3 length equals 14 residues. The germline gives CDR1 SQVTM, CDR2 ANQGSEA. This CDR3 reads CSVGGTGHTDTQYF. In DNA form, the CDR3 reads TGCAGCGTTGGAGGGACCGGACACACAGATACGCAGTATTTT.

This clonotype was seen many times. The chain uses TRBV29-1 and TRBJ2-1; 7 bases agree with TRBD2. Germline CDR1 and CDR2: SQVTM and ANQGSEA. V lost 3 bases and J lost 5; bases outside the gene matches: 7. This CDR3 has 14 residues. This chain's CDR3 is CSVEASGTHNEQFF. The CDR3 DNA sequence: TGCAGCGTTGAGGCTAGCGGAACCCACAATGAGCAGTTCTTC.

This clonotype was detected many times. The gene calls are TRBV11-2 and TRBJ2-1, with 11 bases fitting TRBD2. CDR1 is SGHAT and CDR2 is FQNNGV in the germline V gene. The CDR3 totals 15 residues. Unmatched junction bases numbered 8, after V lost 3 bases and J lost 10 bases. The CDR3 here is CASSLTSGALREQFF. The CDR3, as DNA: TGTGCCAGCAGCTTGACTAGCGGGGCTTTAAGGGAGCAGTTCTTC.

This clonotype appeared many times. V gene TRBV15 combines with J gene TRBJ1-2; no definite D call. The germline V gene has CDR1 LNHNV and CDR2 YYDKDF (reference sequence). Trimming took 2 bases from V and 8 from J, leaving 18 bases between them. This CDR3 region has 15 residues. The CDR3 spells CATSRLLRETRGYTF. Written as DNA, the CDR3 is TGTGCCACCAGCAGATTACTCCGGGAGACTAGGGGCTACACCTTC.

This CDR3 reads CASSQVVLSSYEQYF. The CDR3, as DNA: TGCGCCAGCAGCCAAGTGGTCTTAAGCTCCTACGAGCAGTACTTC. The chain combines TRBV4-1 with TRBJ2-7; D is unresolved. Trimming cost V 1 base and J 0 bases, with 10 bases left between them. The CDR3 extends over 15 amino acids. CDR1 is MGHRA, CDR2 YSYEKL, per germline.

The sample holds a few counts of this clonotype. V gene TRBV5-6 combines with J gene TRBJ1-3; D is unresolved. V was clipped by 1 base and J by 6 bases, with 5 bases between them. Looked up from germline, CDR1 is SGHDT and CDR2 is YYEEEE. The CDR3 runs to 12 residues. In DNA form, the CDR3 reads TGTGCCAGCAGCTTGTATTCAAACACCATATATTTT. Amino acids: CASSLYSNTIYF.

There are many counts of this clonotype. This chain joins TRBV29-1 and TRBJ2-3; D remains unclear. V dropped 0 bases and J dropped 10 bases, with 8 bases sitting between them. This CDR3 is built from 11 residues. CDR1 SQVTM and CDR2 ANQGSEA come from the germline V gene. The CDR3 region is CSVEEGIPQYF. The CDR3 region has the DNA TGCAGCGTTGAAGAAGGGATCCCGCAGTATTTT.

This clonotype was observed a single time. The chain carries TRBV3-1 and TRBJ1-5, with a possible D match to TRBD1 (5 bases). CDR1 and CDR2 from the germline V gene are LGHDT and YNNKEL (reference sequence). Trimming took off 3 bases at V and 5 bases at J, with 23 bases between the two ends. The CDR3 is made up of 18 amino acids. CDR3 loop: CASSHLPRDPLRDQPQHF. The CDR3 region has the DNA TGTGCCAGCAGCCACCTCCCGCGGGACCCACTCAGGGATCAGCCCCAGCATTTT.

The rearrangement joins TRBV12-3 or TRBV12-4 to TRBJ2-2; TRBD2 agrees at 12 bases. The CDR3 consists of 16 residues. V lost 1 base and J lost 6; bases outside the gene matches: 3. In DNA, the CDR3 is TGTGCCAGCAGTTTAGTAACTAGCGGGGGGCCCGGGGAGCTGTTTTTT. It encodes CASSLVTSGGPGELFF.

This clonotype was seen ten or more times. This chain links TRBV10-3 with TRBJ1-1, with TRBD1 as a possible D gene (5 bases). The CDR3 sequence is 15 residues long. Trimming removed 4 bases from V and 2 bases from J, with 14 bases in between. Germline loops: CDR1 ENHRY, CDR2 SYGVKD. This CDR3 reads CAISVFGALNTEAFF. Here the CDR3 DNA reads TGTGCCATCAGTGTCTTTGGGGCGCTCAACACTGAAGCTTTCTTT.

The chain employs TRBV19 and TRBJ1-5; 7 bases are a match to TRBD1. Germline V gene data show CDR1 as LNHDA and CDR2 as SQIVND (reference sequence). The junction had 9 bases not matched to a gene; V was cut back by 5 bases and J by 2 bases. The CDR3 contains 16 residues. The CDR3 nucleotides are TGTGCCAGTAGTCCAACCGAGGGGGCGGGCAATCAGCCCCAGCATTTT. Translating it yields CASSPTEGAGNQPQHF.

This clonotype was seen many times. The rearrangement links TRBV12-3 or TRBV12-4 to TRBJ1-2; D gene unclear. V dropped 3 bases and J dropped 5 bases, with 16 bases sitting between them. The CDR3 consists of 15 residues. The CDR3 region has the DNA TGTGCCAGCAGTTTGGGTCGGGGAGGCTTTTATGGCTACACCTTC. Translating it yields CASSLGRGGFYGYTF.

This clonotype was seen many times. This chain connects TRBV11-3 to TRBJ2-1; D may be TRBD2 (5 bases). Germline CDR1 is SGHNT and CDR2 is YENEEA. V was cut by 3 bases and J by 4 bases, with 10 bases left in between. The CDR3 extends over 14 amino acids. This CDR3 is CASSFSGLYNEQFF. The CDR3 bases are TGTGCCAGCAGCTTCAGCGGACTTTACAATGAGCAGTTCTTC.

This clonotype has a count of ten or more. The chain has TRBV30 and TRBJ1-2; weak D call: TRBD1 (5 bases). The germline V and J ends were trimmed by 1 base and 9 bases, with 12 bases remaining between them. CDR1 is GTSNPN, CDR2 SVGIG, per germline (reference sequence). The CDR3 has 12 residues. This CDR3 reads CAWSDSGTSYTF. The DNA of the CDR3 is TGTGCCTGGAGTGACTCCGGGACTAGCTACACCTTC.

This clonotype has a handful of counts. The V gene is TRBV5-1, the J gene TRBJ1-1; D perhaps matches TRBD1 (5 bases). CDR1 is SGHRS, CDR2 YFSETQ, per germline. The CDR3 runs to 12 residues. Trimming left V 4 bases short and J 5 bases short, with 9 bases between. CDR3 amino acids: CASSRGRTEAFF. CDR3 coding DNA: TGCGCCAGCAGCAGGGGCCGAACTGAAGCTTTCTTT.

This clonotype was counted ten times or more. CDR3 amino acids: CASSLAPTGTGGGEKLFF. The CDR3 nucleotides read TGCGCCAGCAGCTTGGCACCGACCGGGACAGGTGGAGGTGAAAAACTGTTTTTT. The chain carries TRBV5-1 and TRBJ1-4; TRBD1 matches at 8 bases. In germline, CDR1 is SGHRS, CDR2 YFSETQ. CDR3 length: 18 amino acids. V lost 0 bases and J lost 7; bases outside the gene matches: 14.

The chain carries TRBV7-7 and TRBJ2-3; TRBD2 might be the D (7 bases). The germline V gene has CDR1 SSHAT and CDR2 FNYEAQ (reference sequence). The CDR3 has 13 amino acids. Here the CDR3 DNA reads TGTGCTGTCCGGGGGGCGGAGGAAGATACGCAGTATTTT. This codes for CAVRGAEEDTQYF.

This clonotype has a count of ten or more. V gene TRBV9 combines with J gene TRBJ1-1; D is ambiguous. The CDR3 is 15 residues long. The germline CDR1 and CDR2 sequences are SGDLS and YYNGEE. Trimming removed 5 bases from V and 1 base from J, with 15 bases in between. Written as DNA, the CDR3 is TGTGCCAGCAGTCCACGGGCGGTTGAGAACACTGAAGCTTTCTTT. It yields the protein CASSPRAVENTEAFF.

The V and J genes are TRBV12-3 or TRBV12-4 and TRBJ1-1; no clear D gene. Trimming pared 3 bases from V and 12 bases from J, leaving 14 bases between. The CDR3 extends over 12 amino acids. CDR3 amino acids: CASSFGPGETFF. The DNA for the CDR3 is TGTGCCAGCAGTTTTGGGCCGGGAGAGACTTTCTTT.

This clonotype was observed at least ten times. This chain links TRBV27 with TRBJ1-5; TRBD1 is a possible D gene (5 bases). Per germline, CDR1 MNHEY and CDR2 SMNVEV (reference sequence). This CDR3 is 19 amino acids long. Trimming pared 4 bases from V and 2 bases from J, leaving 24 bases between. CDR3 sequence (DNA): TGTGCCAGCAGTTCCAGACCCGGGACTGACTTGTATCGCAATCAGCCCCAGCATTTT. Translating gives CASSSRPGTDLYRNQPQHF.

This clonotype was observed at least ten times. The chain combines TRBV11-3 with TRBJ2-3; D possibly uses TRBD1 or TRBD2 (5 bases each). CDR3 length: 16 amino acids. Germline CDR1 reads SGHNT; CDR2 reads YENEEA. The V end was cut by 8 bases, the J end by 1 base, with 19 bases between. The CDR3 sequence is CASGRRDALGTDTQYF. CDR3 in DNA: TGTGCCAGCGGCCGAAGGGACGCCCTTGGCACAGATACGCAGTATTTT.

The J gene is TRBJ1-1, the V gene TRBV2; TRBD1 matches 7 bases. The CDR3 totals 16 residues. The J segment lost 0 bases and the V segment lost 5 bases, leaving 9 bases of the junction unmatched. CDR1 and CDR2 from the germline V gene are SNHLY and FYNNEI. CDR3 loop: CASSQTLTGLNTEAFF. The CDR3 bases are TGTGCCAGCAGTCAAACTTTGACAGGGCTGAACACTGAAGCTTTCTTT.

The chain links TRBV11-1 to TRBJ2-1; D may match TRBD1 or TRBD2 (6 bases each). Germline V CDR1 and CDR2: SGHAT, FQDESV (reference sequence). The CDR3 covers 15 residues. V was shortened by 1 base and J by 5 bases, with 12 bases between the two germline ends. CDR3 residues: CASSLGLRGDNEQFF. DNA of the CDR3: TGTGCCAGCAGCTTAGGTTTGAGGGGGGACAATGAGCAGTTCTTC. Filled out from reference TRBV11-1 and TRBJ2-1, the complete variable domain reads EAEVAQSPRYKITEKSQAVAFWCDPISGHATLYWYRQILGQGPELLVQFQDESVVDDSQLPKDRFSAERLKGVDSTLKIQPAELGDSAMYLCASSLGLRGDNEQFFGPGTRLTVL.

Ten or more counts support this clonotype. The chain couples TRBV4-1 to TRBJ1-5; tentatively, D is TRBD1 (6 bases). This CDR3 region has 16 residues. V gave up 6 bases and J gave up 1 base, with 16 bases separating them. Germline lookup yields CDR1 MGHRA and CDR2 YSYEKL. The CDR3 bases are TGCGCCAGCAGACTGGAGGGGGGCGGAAGCAATCAGCCCCAGCATTTT. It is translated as CASRLEGGGSNQPQHF.

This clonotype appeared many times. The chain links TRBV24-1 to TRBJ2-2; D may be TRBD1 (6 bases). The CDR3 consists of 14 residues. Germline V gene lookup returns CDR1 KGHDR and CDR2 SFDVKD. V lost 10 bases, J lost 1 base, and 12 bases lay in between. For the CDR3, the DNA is TGTGCCACGGGATCGGGACAGAACACCGGGGAGCTGTTTTTT. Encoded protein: CATGSGQNTGELFF.

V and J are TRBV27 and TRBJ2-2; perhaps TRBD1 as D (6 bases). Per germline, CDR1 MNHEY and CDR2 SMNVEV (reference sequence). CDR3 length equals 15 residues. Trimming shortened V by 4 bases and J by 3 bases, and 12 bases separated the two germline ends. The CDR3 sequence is CASSWSKGDTGELFF. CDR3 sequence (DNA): TGTGCCAGCAGTTGGTCGAAGGGGGACACCGGGGAGCTGTTTTTT.